The entry that follows covers one T cell receptor (beta chain) sequence. The antigen is undetermined. The sample comes from a study of T cell responses to AZD1222 COVID-19 vaccine. The study's findings and limits: At baseline, seropositivity was found in only a handful of AZD1222 recipients.

The assay was immunoSEQ multiplex PCR, and TCRdb's table has in-frame clones only and misses some. The table has some 130,000 clones, over 75% seen once; the top ten hold 5% to 6%. V gave up 5 bases and J gave up 0 bases; unmatched junction bases: 6. Germline V gene data show CDR1 as SEHNR and CDR2 as FQNEAQ (reference sequence). This CDR3 has 15 residues. The origin of this receptor is an adult who received the AZD1222 COVID-19 vaccine. Source: peripheral blood, taken 28 days after the second AZD1222 dose. The chain is built from TRBV7-9 and TRBJ2-7; the match to TRBD2 covers 8 bases. The CDR3 nucleotides are TGTGCCAGCAGCCCCACCGGGGGGGGCTCCTACGAGCAGTACTTC. It encodes CASSPTGGGSYEQYF.